Listed below are T cell receptor beta chains from one sample, sequenced in a study of blood T cells in healthy people across ages. TCRdb called the 5' RACE reads again in MiXCR, with one record for every CDR3 protein. The table includes 600,000 to 1,000,000 distinct CDR3 sequences, 20% to 25% detected once. The sample was also reused in another study, on T cells of mothers and their children.

Sample: blood. The receptor source for this set is a boy between 10 and 17 years old in good health. CDR3s include the opening cysteine and the closing phenylalanine or tryptophan. A D gene is named only where the DNA matches it firmly. Clone size, where shown, is once, few, many, or a class for clones that have expanded.

j_gene,v_gene,abundance,d_gene,CDR3aa,CDR3nt
TRBJ2-5,TRBV20-1,NA,NA,CSARDRVVPETQYF,TGCAGTGCTAGAGATAGAGTAGTCCCAGAGACCCAGTACTTC
TRBJ2-7,TRBV7-2,NA,NA,CASSLDLGGTKYEQYF,TGTGCCAGCAGCTTAGACCTAGGGGGGACCAAATACGAGCAGTACTTC
TRBJ2-4,TRBV6-1,NA,TRBD1,CASSARLGQGLLYF,TGTGCCAGCAGCGCTAGACTAGGACAGGGTCTTCTGTACTTC
TRBJ2-1,TRBV14,few,TRBD2,CASSQGLAEYEQFF,TGTGCCAGCAGCCAGGGACTAGCTGAGTATGAGCAGTTCTTC
TRBJ2-4,TRBV20-1,NA,NA,CSARVGGAIKNIQYF,TGCAGTGCTAGAGTTGGGGGCGCGATTAAAAACATTCAGTACTTC
TRBJ2-7,TRBV20-1,few,NA,CSARETAESIYEQYF,TGCAGTGCTAGAGAGACCGCGGAATCAATCTACGAGCAGTACTTC
TRBJ2-7,TRBV29-1,few,TRBD1,CSAAQGAGYEQYF,TGCAGCGCCGCACAGGGGGCCGGGTACGAGCAGTACTTC
TRBJ2-3,TRBV7-9,few,NA,CASSHLGRGKTDTQYF,TGTGCCAGCAGCCACCTTGGCAGGGGAAAAACAGATACGCAGTATTTT
TRBJ2-1,TRBV7-2,NA,TRBD2,CASSSISLAGGVYNEQFF,TGTGCCAGCAGTTCTATCTCTCTAGCGGGAGGGGTCTACAATGAGCAGTTCTTC
TRBJ1-6,TRBV28,NA,NA,CASSLVSYNSPLHF,TGTGCCAGCAGTTTGGTGTCCTATAATTCACCCCTCCACTTT
TRBJ1-5,TRBV6-1,few,TRBD1,CASSWDRAGVSNQPQHF,TGTGCCAGCAGCTGGGACAGGGCTGGGGTAAGCAATCAGCCCCAGCATTTT